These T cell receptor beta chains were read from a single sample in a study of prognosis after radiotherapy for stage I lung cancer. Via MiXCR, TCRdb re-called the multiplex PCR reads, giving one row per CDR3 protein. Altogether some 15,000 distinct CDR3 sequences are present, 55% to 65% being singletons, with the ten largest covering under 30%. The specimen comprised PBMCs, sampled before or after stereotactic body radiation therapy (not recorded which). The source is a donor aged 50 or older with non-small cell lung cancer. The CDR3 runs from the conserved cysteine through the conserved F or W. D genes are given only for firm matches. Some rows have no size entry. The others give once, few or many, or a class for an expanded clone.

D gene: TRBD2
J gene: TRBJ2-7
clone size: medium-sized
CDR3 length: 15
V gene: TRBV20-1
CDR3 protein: CSARNPFGRAGEQYF
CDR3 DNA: TGCAGTGCTAGAAACCCCTTCGGGAGGGCCGGCGAGCAGTACTTC

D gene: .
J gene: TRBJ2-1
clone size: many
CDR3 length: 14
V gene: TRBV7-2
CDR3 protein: CASSLVMGFNEQFF
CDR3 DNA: TGTGCCAGCAGCTTAGTTATGGGATTCAATGAGCAGTTCTTC

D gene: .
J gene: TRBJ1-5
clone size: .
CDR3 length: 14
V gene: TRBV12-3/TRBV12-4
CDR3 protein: CASSYGGKNQPQHF
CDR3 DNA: TGTGCCAGCAGTTACGGTGGGAAAAATCAGCCCCAGCATTTT

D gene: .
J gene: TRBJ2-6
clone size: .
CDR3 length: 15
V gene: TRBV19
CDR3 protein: CASSRKASGANVLTF
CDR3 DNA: TGTGCCAGTAGCCGGAAGGCCTCTGGGGCCAACGTCCTGACTTTC

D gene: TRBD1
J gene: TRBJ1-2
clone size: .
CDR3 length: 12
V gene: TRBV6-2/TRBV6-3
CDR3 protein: CASLDRDYGYTF
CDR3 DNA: TGTGCCAGCCTAGACAGGGACTATGGCTACACCTTC

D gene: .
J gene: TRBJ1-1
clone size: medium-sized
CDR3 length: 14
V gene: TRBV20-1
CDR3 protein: CSARYGDVITEAFF
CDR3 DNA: TGCAGTGCTAGATACGGGGATGTAATCACTGAAGCTTTCTTT

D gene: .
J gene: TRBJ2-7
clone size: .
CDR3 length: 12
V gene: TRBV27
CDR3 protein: CDSRGAGEEQYF
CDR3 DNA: TGTGACAGCCGTGGGGCCGGGGAAGAGCAGTACTTC

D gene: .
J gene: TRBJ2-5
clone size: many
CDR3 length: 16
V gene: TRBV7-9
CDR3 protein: CASSLISLAFQETQYF
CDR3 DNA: TGTGCCAGCAGCTTAATATCCCTAGCGTTCCAAGAGACCCAGTACTTC

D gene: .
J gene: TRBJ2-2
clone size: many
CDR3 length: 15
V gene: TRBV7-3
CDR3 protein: CASSLTGANTGELFF
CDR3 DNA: TGTGCCAGCAGCTTAACAGGCGCGAACACCGGGGAGCTGTTTTTT

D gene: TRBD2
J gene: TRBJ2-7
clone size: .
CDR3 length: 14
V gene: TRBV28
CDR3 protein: CASRVSGSSGEQYF
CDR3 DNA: TGTGCCAGCAGGGTTAGCGGGAGTAGTGGCGAGCAGTACTTC

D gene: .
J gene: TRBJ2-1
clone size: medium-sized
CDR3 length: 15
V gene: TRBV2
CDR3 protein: CASSEALTRNNEQFF
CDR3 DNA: TGTGCCAGCAGTGAAGCGCTTACTAGAAACAATGAGCAGTTCTTC

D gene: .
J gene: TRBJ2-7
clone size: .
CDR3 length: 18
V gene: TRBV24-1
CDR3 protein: CATSDPPVWSWRTYEQYF
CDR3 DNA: TGTGCCACCAGTGACCCTCCCGTCTGGAGCTGGAGGACCTACGAGCAGTACTTC

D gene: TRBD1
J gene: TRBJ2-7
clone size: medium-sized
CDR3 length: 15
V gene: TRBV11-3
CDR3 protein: CASSSQTGGNYEQYF
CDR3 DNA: TGTGCCAGCAGCTCGCAAACAGGGGGCAACTACGAGCAGTACTTC

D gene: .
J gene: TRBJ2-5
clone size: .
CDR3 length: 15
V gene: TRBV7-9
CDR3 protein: CASSLAPAAQETQYF
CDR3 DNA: TGTGCTAGCAGCTTAGCGCCGGCAGCTCAAGAGACCCAGTACTTC

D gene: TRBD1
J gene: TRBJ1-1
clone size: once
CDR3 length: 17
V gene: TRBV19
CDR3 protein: CASRPMGTGFVNTEAFF
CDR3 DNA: TGTGCCAGCCGTCCGATGGGGACAGGGTTTGTGAACACTGAAGCTTTCTTT

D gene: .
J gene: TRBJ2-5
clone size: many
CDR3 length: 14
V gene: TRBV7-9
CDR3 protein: CASSSRGGGETQYF
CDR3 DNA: TGTGCCAGCAGCTCCCGGGGAGGAGGAGAGACCCAGTACTTC

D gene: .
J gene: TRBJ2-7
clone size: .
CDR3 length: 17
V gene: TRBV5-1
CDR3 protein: CASSCLAQTAGIGEQYF
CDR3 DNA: TGCGCCAGCAGCTGCCTGGCTCAGACAGCGGGCATCGGGGAGCAGTACTTC

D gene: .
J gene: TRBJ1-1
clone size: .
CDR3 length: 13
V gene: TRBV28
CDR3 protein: CASSAGGYTESFF
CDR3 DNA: TGTGCCAGCAGTGCCGGGGGGTACACTGAATCTTTCTTT

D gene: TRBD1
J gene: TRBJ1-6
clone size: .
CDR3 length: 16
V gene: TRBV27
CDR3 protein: CASSPRPGQGISPLHF
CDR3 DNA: TGTGCCAGCAGTCCACGGCCGGGACAGGGGATCTCACCCCTCCACTTT

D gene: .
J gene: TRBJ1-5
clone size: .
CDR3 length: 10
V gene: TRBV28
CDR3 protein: CASSLEPQHF
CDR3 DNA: TGTGCCAGCAGTTTAGAGCCCCAGCATTTT

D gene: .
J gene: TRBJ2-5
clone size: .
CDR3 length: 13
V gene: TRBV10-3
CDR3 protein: CAISVSQGETQYF
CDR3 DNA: TGTGCCATCAGTGTCAGTCAGGGGGAGACCCAGTACTTC

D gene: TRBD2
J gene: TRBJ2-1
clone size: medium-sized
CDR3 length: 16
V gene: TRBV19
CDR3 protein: CASSMFSGSSYNEQFF
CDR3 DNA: TGTGCCAGTAGTATGTTTAGCGGGAGCTCCTACAATGAGCAGTTCTTC